The rows below give T cell receptor beta chains drawn from one sample of a study of breast tumors, draining lymph nodes, adjacent tissues. Using its own MiXCR run on the multiplex PCR reads, TCRdb lists one record per CDR3 protein. The sample holds 200,000 to 250,000 distinct CDR3 sequences, roughly a third seen once. Sequences were obtained from axillary lymph node tissue. The receptors stem from a female donor with breast cancer. Some clones in this sample may be carry-over from other donors' samples. CDR3s include the opening cysteine and the closing phenylalanine or tryptophan. Each record gives: CDR3 length, clone size, V gene, D gene, J gene, CDR3 protein, CDR3 DNA. A D gene is named only where the DNA matches it firmly. Clone size is given for some rows only: seen once, a few or many times, or a class if the clone is expanded.

CDR3 length: 15
clone size: .
V gene: TRBV9
D gene: .
J gene: TRBJ2-5
CDR3 protein: CASGTHPGLIETPYF
CDR3 DNA: TGTGCCAGCGGGACCCACCCAGGACTCATAGAGACCCCGTACTTC

CDR3 length: 13
clone size: many
V gene: TRBV7-9
D gene: .
J gene: TRBJ1-2
CDR3 protein: CASSLPTGGGYTF
CDR3 DNA: TGTGCCAGCAGCCTCCCAACTGGGGGTGGCTACACCTTC

CDR3 length: 16
clone size: .
V gene: TRBV24-1
D gene: .
J gene: TRBJ1-5
CDR3 protein: CATSDPVRPGNQPQHF
CDR3 DNA: TGTGCCACCAGTGACCCAGTTCGTCCGGGCAATCAGCCCCAGCATTTT

CDR3 length: 13
clone size: .
V gene: TRBV7-8
D gene: .
J gene: TRBJ2-6
CDR3 protein: CATSDHGANVLTF
CDR3 DNA: TGTGCCACCAGTGATCATGGGGCCAACGTCCTGACTTTC

CDR3 length: 13
clone size: many
V gene: TRBV5-1
D gene: .
J gene: TRBJ1-4
CDR3 protein: CASSLVPAEKLFF
CDR3 DNA: TGCGCCAGCAGCTTAGTACCCGCGGAAAAACTGTTTTTT

CDR3 length: 15
clone size: .
V gene: TRBV10-2
D gene: .
J gene: TRBJ2-1
CDR3 protein: CASSVASSFNNEQFF
CDR3 DNA: TGCGCCAGCAGTGTAGCCAGCAGTTTCAACAATGAGCAGTTCTTC

CDR3 length: 15
clone size: many
V gene: TRBV29-1
D gene: TRBD2
J gene: TRBJ2-1
CDR3 protein: CSASRLAGGPYEQFF
CDR3 DNA: TGCAGCGCCTCTAGACTAGCGGGAGGGCCCTATGAGCAGTTCTTC

CDR3 length: 15
clone size: many
V gene: TRBV10-3
D gene: TRBD1
J gene: TRBJ1-4
CDR3 protein: CAIRDEGAQNEKLFF
CDR3 DNA: TGTGCCATCAGAGACGAGGGGGCCCAAAATGAAAAACTGTTTTTT

CDR3 length: 15
clone size: .
V gene: TRBV27
D gene: TRBD2
J gene: TRBJ2-7
CDR3 protein: CASSLLSSGPYEQYF
CDR3 DNA: TGTGCCAGCAGTTTATTGTCTAGCGGACCCTACGAGCAGTACTTC

CDR3 length: 15
clone size: many
V gene: TRBV5-8
D gene: TRBD1
J gene: TRBJ1-6
CDR3 protein: CASSLADRGNSPLHF
CDR3 DNA: TGTGCCAGCAGCTTAGCGGACAGGGGTAATTCACCCCTCCACTTT

CDR3 length: 16
clone size: many
V gene: TRBV19
D gene: .
J gene: TRBJ2-2
CDR3 protein: CASSIGQRVGAGELFF
CDR3 DNA: TGTGCCAGTAGTATAGGTCAAAGGGTAGGGGCCGGGGAGCTGTTTTTT

CDR3 length: 20
clone size: .
V gene: TRBV11-2
D gene: TRBD2
J gene: TRBJ2-7
CDR3 protein: CASSPTGLAGSGGTSYEQYF
CDR3 DNA: TGTGCCAGCAGCCCAACGGGACTAGCGGGATCAGGGGGCACTTCCTACGAGCAGTACTTC

CDR3 length: 14
clone size: many
V gene: TRBV4-3
D gene: .
J gene: TRBJ2-1
CDR3 protein: CASSQWVEGNEQFF
CDR3 DNA: TGCGCCAGCAGCCAATGGGTCGAGGGGAATGAGCAGTTCTTC

CDR3 length: 11
clone size: .
V gene: TRBV6-4
D gene: .
J gene: TRBJ1-4
CDR3 protein: CASSGTEKLFF
CDR3 DNA: TGTGCCAGCAGTGGGACTGAAAAACTGTTTTTT

CDR3 length: 13
clone size: once
V gene: TRBV4-1
D gene: .
J gene: TRBJ1-1
CDR3 protein: CASSRTEWTEAFF
CDR3 DNA: TGCGCCAGCAGCCGGACGGAATGGACTGAAGCTTTCTTT

CDR3 length: 16
clone size: .
V gene: TRBV20-1
D gene: TRBD2
J gene: TRBJ2-1
CDR3 protein: CSARDLTSGRGNEQFF
CDR3 DNA: TGCAGTGCTAGAGACTTGACTAGCGGGAGGGGGAATGAGCAGTTCTTC

CDR3 length: 12
clone size: .
V gene: TRBV29-1
D gene: TRBD1
J gene: TRBJ2-5
CDR3 protein: CSGRTGKETQYF
CDR3 DNA: TGCAGCGGGAGGACAGGGAAAGAGACCCAGTACTTC

CDR3 length: 18
clone size: .
V gene: TRBV6-1
D gene: TRBD2
J gene: TRBJ2-5
CDR3 protein: CASSEGGLAGGFQETQYF
CDR3 DNA: TGTGCCAGCAGTGAAGGGGGTCTAGCGGGGGGTTTTCAAGAGACCCAGTACTTC

CDR3 length: 14
clone size: few
V gene: TRBV6-5
D gene: .
J gene: TRBJ1-2
CDR3 protein: CASSHSAGHYGYTF
CDR3 DNA: TGTGCCAGCAGTCACTCCGCAGGACACTATGGCTACACCTTC

CDR3 length: 16
clone size: .
V gene: TRBV2
D gene: .
J gene: TRBJ1-3
CDR3 protein: CACSARSQGPGNTIYF
CDR3 DNA: .

CDR3 length: 15
clone size: few
V gene: TRBV30
D gene: TRBD2
J gene: TRBJ2-3
CDR3 protein: CAWSGLAGPTDTQYF
CDR3 DNA: TGTGCCTGGAGTGGACTAGCGGGACCCACAGATACGCAGTATTTT

CDR3 length: 14
clone size: .
V gene: TRBV28
D gene: .
J gene: TRBJ2-7
CDR3 protein: CASSLSLDLYEQYF
CDR3 DNA: TGTGCCAGCAGTTTATCTCTAGACCTCTACGAGCAGTACTTC

CDR3 length: 17
clone size: .
V gene: TRBV20-1
D gene: TRBD2
J gene: TRBJ2-1
CDR3 protein: CSAREGVAGAPGNEQFF
CDR3 DNA: TGCAGTGCTAGAGAGGGTGTAGCGGGGGCGCCGGGCAATGAGCAGTTCTTC

CDR3 length: 16
clone size: .
V gene: TRBV29-1
D gene: TRBD2
J gene: TRBJ2-1
CDR3 protein: CSAEVTSGGAGNEQFF
CDR3 DNA: TGCAGCGCAGAGGTCACTAGCGGGGGGGCGGGGAATGAGCAGTTCTTC

CDR3 length: 16
clone size: many
V gene: TRBV7-7
D gene: .
J gene: TRBJ2-2
CDR3 protein: CASSLDTGGASAELFF
CDR3 DNA: TGTGCTAGCAGCTTAGACACGGGGGGCGCCTCAGCGGAGCTGTTTTTT

CDR3 length: 16
clone size: .
V gene: TRBV2
D gene: .
J gene: TRBJ1-2
CDR3 protein: CASSLSDSPLNYGYTF
CDR3 DNA: TGTGCCAGCAGTTTATCGGACAGCCCTTTAAACTATGGCTACACCTTC

CDR3 length: 14
clone size: .
V gene: TRBV25-1
D gene: .
J gene: TRBJ2-7
CDR3 protein: CASSGISGAYEQYF
CDR3 DNA: TGTGCCAGCAGTGGAATATCCGGGGCATACGAGCAGTACTTC

CDR3 length: 16
clone size: .
V gene: TRBV5-4
D gene: .
J gene: TRBJ1-3
CDR3 protein: CASSLDQAFFGNTIYF
CDR3 DNA: TGTGCCAGCAGCTTGGATCAGGCTTTTTTTGGAAACACCATATATTTT

CDR3 length: 15
clone size: .
V gene: TRBV5-1
D gene: TRBD1
J gene: TRBJ2-3
CDR3 protein: CASSSGQVLADTQYF
CDR3 DNA: TGCGCCAGCAGCTCGGGACAGGTCTTAGCAGATACGCAGTATTTT

CDR3 length: 14
clone size: many
V gene: TRBV2
D gene: .
J gene: TRBJ2-2
CDR3 protein: CASSPLPNTGELFF
CDR3 DNA: TGTGCCAGCAGTCCTCTTCCCAACACCGGGGAGCTGTTTTTT

CDR3 length: 13
clone size: many
V gene: TRBV3-1
D gene: .
J gene: TRBJ2-7
CDR3 protein: CASSRASSYEQYF
CDR3 DNA: TGTGCCAGCAGCCGGGCCAGCTCCTACGAGCAGTACTTC

CDR3 length: 16
clone size: many
V gene: TRBV11-3
D gene: TRBD1
J gene: TRBJ2-3
CDR3 protein: CASSLGLQGAVDTQYF
CDR3 DNA: TGTGCCAGCAGCTTAGGGCTACAGGGGGCCGTAGATACGCAGTATTTT

CDR3 length: 14
clone size: many
V gene: TRBV3-1
D gene: .
J gene: TRBJ1-4
CDR3 protein: CASSQGAGHEKLFF
CDR3 DNA: TGTGCCAGCAGCCAGGGAGCAGGTCATGAAAAACTGTTTTTT

CDR3 length: 17
clone size: many
V gene: TRBV13
D gene: .
J gene: TRBJ2-2
CDR3 protein: CASSLRGGRTNTGELFF
CDR3 DNA: TGTGCCAGCAGCTTAAGGGGGGGCAGGACGAACACCGGGGAGCTGTTTTTT

CDR3 length: 16
clone size: .
V gene: TRBV2
D gene: .
J gene: TRBJ1-3
CDR3 protein: CASSRQLISSGNTIYF
CDR3 DNA: TGTGCCAGCAGTAGACAGTTGATTAGCTCTGGAAACACCATATATTTT

CDR3 length: 14
clone size: many
V gene: TRBV5-4
D gene: .
J gene: TRBJ1-6
CDR3 protein: CASSKLENNSPLHF
CDR3 DNA: TGTGCCAGCAGCAAGTTAGAGAATAATTCACCCCTCCACTTT

CDR3 length: 15
clone size: .
V gene: TRBV5-6
D gene: TRBD1
J gene: TRBJ2-6
CDR3 protein: CASSRDRGGANVLTF
CDR3 DNA: TGTGCCAGCAGCCGGGACAGGGGTGGGGCCAACGTCCTGACTTTC

CDR3 length: 11
clone size: many
V gene: TRBV19
D gene: .
J gene: TRBJ1-2
CDR3 protein: CASSTIMGYTF
CDR3 DNA: TGTGCCAGTAGTACTATCATGGGCTACACCTTC

CDR3 length: 13
clone size: many
V gene: TRBV20-1
D gene: .
J gene: TRBJ2-7
CDR3 protein: CSARGTNSYEQYF
CDR3 DNA: TGCAGTGCTAGGGGGACCAACTCCTACGAGCAGTACTTC

CDR3 length: 19
clone size: many
V gene: TRBV6-6
D gene: .
J gene: TRBJ2-7
CDR3 protein: CASSPTSGRGRGGGGEQYF
CDR3 DNA: TGTGCCAGCAGTCCAACCTCCGGGCGCGGCCGAGGAGGTGGAGGGGAGCAGTACTTC

CDR3 length: 14
clone size: many
V gene: TRBV9
D gene: .
J gene: TRBJ2-1
CDR3 protein: CASSAGVGYNEQFF
CDR3 DNA: TGTGCCAGCAGCGCCGGAGTAGGATACAATGAGCAGTTCTTC